This T cell receptor (beta chain) was retrieved from a study of breast tumors, draining lymph nodes, adjacent tissues. The study's findings and limits: Tumor and nontumor repertoires were significantly more similar in luminal-like than in basal-like breast cancer. Tumor TCR diversity was below lymph nodes but above nontumor tissue. Data fit most tumor T cells coming from lymph node, expanding in tumor.

This clonotype was picked up many times. What it binds is unknown. TCRdb recomputed calls from the multiplex PCR reads with MiXCR, one row per CDR3 protein. The table has approximately 90,000 distinct CDR3 sequences, over 25% seen once. Samples came from axillary lymph nodes draining the breast cancer. The sample comprised axillary lymph node tissue. The source is a female donor with breast cancer. Some clones in this sample may be carry-over from other donors' samples.

In DNA, the CDR3 is TGTGCCAGCAGCTTACGGTTAGCGGGAGTGAACATTCAGTACTTC. This sequence encodes CASSLRLAGVNIQYF. The chain couples TRBV7-8 to TRBJ2-4, with 9 bases aligning to TRBD2. J lost 7 bases, V lost 2 bases, and 6 bases had no gene match. Germline CDR1 reads SGHVS; CDR2 reads FQNEAQ. CDR3 length: 15 amino acids. Variable domain in full (rest from reference TRBV7-8 and TRBJ2-4): GAGVSQSPRYKVAKRGQDVALRCDPISGHVSLFWYQQALGQGPEFLTYFQNEAQLDKSGLPSDRFFAERPEGSVSTLKIQRTQQEDSAVYLCASSLRLAGVNIQYFGAGTRLSVL.